This TCR beta chain was sequenced in a study of blood T cell repertoires in COVID-19. Original processing methods: Amplification with reference gene primers provided the estimates of nucleated cell counts. Sequencing used immunoSEQ multiplex PCR; TCRdb keeps in-frame clones, though not all of them. That table is the source of V, J and clone size, and D and trimming were worked out from the DNA. The sample holds roughly 70,000 clones; around nine tenths are singletons and the top ten take about 2.7%. The germline CDR1 and CDR2 sequences are LNHDA and SQIVND (reference sequence). V shed 3 bases and J shed 6 bases, with 17 bases lying between them. The CDR3 sequence is 16 residues long.

The chain recombines TRBV19 with TRBJ1-4; D might be TRBD1 (6 bases). The sequencing sample was made of peripheral blood. This TCR was sampled from a man between 65 and 85 years old with active or convalescent COVID-19. CDR3 DNA sequence: TGTGCCAGTAGTATTGGGACAACAGATTACTATGAAAAACTGTTTTTT. Translated: CASSIGTTDYYEKLFF.